Shown below are 2 T cell receptor beta chains from a single sample sequenced in a study of OX40 agonist ivuxolimab in advanced cancers. Library generation was performed with the immunoSEQ multiplex PCR assay. Entries here come from immuneACCESS through TCRdb and include only in-frame sequences with V and J called. Some clones fail to appear in such tables; in the studies checked, an unresolved V gene covers under half of the shortfall, and the cause of the remainder is unknown. Across this sample there are under 80,000 clones, with approximately 80% seen only once. 1.1% of the sample is held by the ten biggest clonotypes. Sequencing was performed on CD4+ or CD8+ T cells sorted from blood, taken in a trial of the OX40 agonist ivuxolimab. These receptors came from an adult with an advanced solid tumor such as melanoma, head and neck, liver or kidney cancer.

The chain employs TRBV7-2 and TRBJ2-2; D not resolved. V lost 0 bases, J lost 8 bases, and 10 bases lay in between. The length of the CDR3 is 14 residues. Germline assignment: CDR1 SGHTA and CDR2 FQGNSA. For the CDR3, the DNA is TGTGCCAGCAGCTTAGCGCGTTTGAAGGGGGAGCTGTTTTTT. This encodes CASSLARLKGELFF.

The CDR3 sequence: CASSLALAGGPDTQYF. For the CDR3, the DNA is TGTGCCAGCAGCTTAGCCCTAGCGGGGGGTCCAGATACGCAGTATTTT. J is TRBJ2-3 and V is TRBV7-2; the match to TRBD2 covers 11 bases. This CDR3 contains 16 residues. V lost 0 bases, J lost 4 bases, and 3 bases stayed unmatched. CDR1 is SGHTA and CDR2 is FQGNSA in the germline V gene.